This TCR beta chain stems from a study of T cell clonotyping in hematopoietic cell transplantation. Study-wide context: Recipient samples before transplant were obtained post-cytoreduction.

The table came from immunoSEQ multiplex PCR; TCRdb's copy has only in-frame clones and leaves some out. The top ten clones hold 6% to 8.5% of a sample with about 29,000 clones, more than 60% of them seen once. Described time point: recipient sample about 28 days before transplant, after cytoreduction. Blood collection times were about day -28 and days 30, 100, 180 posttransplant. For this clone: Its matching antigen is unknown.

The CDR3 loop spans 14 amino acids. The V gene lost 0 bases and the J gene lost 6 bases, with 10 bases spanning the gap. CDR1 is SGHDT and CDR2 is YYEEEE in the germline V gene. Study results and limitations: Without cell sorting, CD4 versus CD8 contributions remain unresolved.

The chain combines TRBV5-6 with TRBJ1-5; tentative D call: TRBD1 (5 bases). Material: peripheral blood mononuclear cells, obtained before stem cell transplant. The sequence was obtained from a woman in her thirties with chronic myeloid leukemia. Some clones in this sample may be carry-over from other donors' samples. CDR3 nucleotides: TGTGCCAGCAGCTTGGCGGGGGGTGGTCAGCCCCAGCATTTT. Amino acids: CASSLAGGGQPQHF.